This T cell receptor (beta chain) was obtained from a study of T cells in Graves' hyperthyroidism and ophthalmopathy. Study-level information: Staff took peripheral blood when the initial diagnosis was made, before any treatment began.

The source material, RNA transcripts, was used to amplify TCR beta CDR3 regions. The HTBI primer set served for first-round RT-PCR of the TCR CDR3. TCRdb redid the calling of the multiplex PCR reads with MiXCR, one entry per CDR3 protein. The sample contains 390,000 or so distinct CDR3 sequences, roughly 14% of which appear only once. This clonotype was counted many times. The antigen is undetermined. The CDR3 loop spans 15 amino acids. Trimming cost V 1 base and J 2 bases, with 11 bases left between them. Germline assignment: CDR1 SGHRS and CDR2 YFSETQ. Regarding the study as a whole: Model output signaled ophthalmopathy a median 6.5 months ahead of onset. Most expanded thyroid clonotypes above 0.001 recurred in blood.

This TCR was sampled from a man aged 18 to 30 with Graves' ophthalmopathy. The sequencing sample was made of blood. The chain joins TRBV5-1 to TRBJ2-3; no clear D gene. The CDR3 loop is CASSLTDGYTDTQYF. CDR3 in DNA: TGCGCCAGCAGCTTGACAGACGGGTACACAGATACGCAGTATTTT.